At least ten counts were recorded for the clone carrying this T cell receptor (beta chain). This library used 300 to 450 ng RNA and molecular barcoded adaptors spanning alpha/delta and beta/gamma chains. TCRdb reprocessed the reads via MiXCR and lists one record per CDR3 protein. The profile shows fewer than 30,000 distinct CDR3 sequences, approximately 14% of them singletons. This specimen comes from a study of read filtering for tumor transcriptome and immune sequencing. After removal of 1 base from V and 7 bases from J, the junction contained 6 bases not matched to a gene. Germline V lookup: CDR1 GTSNPN, CDR2 SVGIG (reference sequence). The CDR3 is 14 residues long.

The rearrangement joins TRBV30 to TRBJ1-4, with 7 bases that match TRBD1. Specimen: a population of CD138-negative cells sorted from bone marrow. This sequence was found in a donor aged 40 or older with multiple myeloma. The CDR3 DNA reads TGTGCCTGGAGTGCCGACAGGGTGGGTGAAAAACTGTTTTTT. Encoded protein: CAWSADRVGEKLFF.